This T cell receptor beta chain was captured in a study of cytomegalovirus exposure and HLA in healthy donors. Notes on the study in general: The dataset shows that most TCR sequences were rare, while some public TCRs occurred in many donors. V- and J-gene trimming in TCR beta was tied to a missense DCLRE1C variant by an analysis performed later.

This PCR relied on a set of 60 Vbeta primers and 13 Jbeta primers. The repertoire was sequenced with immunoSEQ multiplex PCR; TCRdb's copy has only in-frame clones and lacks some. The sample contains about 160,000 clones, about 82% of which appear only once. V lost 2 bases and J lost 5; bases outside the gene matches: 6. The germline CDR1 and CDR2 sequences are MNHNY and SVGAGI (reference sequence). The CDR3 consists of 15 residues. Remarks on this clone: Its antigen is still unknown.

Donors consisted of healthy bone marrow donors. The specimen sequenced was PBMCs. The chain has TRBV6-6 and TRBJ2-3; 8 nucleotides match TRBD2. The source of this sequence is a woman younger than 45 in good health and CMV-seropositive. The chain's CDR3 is CASSYRGGQEDTQYF. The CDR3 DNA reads TGTGCCAGCAGTTACCGGGGGGGGCAGGAAGATACGCAGTATTTT.